The 6 T cell receptor beta chains below all came from one sample that was sequenced in a study of spatial heterogeneity in lung cancer. TCRdb redid the calling of the 5' RACE reads with MiXCR, one entry per CDR3 protein. Here the sample spans 5,000 to 6,500 distinct CDR3 sequences, almost 6.5% being singletons. Sample time point: sample taken at primary tumor resection. The study, taken as a whole, reports: Counts of expanded intratumoral alpha and beta TCRs tracked tumor mutation counts.

Antigens of these TCRs are unknown. Source: lung tumor tissue, taken at surgery. These receptors were collected from a female donor with early-stage non-small cell lung cancer.

This clonotype was recorded many times. Since the library was made to target alpha chains, this beta chain is a stray read and its abundance is not meaningful. The genes are TRBV15 and TRBJ2-5; D is perhaps TRBD1 or TRBD2 (5 bases each). Germline V lookup: CDR1 LNHNV, CDR2 YYDKDF (reference sequence). The CDR3 spans 15 residues. V gave up 0 bases and J gave up 5 bases, with 13 bases separating them. The CDR3 nucleotides are TGTGCCACCAGCAGAGACAGAAAGAGGGGTGAGACCCAGTACTTC. Translating gives CATSRDRKRGETQYF.

This clonotype has a count of ten or more. Within a library made for alpha chains, this beta chain is off target, and its count is uninformative. This chain connects TRBV24-1 to TRBJ2-1, with D possibly TRBD2 on 5 matching bases. Trimming pared 2 bases from V and 5 bases from J, leaving 6 bases between. The CDR3 runs 13 residues. Per the germline V gene, CDR1 is KGHDR and CDR2 is SFDVKD. The CDR3 DNA reads TGTGCCACCAGTGATTGGGGAGACAATGAGCAGTTCTTC. This gives the protein CATSDWGDNEQFF.

This clonotype is deemed medium-sized (0.01 to 0.1%). This beta chain turned up in a library designed for alpha chains; as an off-target read, its abundance says little. The chain joins TRBV29-1 to TRBJ1-1; TRBD1 matches at 7 bases. V lost 4 bases and J lost 2; bases outside the gene matches: 4. This CDR3 contains 13 residues. Germline loops: CDR1 SQVTM, CDR2 ANQGSEA. CDR3 nucleotide sequence: TGCAGCGTTGCTGGGACAGCTAACACTGAAGCTTTCTTT. Protein product: CSVAGTANTEAFF.

About this clonotype: This beta chain lies outside the target of a library built for alpha chains; its clone size means little. The rearrangement joins TRBV5-1 to TRBJ2-1, with 9 bases lining up with TRBD1. The CDR3 length is 16 residues. CDR1 and CDR2 (germline): SGHRS, YFSETQ. V lost 5 bases, J lost 4 bases, and 10 bases stayed unmatched. CDR3 amino acids: CASSPAQGARYNEQFF. In DNA, the CDR3 is TGCGCCAGCAGTCCTGCACAGGGGGCTAGATACAATGAGCAGTTCTTC.

This clonotype was detected many times. This beta chain came through as a stray read in a library set up for alpha chains, and its size says little. The genes are TRBV14 and TRBJ2-5, with 8 bases that match TRBD2. J was trimmed by 3 bases and V by 4 bases; bases with no gene match: 7. The V gene's germline CDR1 is SGHDN and CDR2 FVKESK. The CDR3 contains 15 residues. CDR3: CASSLWTSSKETQYF. CDR3 in DNA: TGTGCCAGCAGCCTCTGGACTAGCTCCAAAGAGACCCAGTACTTC.

In its sample, this clonotype was seen many times. This beta chain turned up in a library designed for alpha chains; as an off-target read, its abundance says little. The gene calls are TRBV10-1 and TRBJ2-3; D unresolved. The germline V gene encodes CDR1 WNHNN and CDR2 SYGVQD (reference sequence). The CDR3 totals 12 residues. Trimming pared 0 bases from V and 6 bases from J, leaving 4 bases between. CDR3 sequence reads: CASSESGDTQYF. DNA of the CDR3: TGCGCCAGCAGTGAGTCGGGGGATACGCAGTATTTT.